This record covers a single TCR beta chain. The data are from a study of blood T cell repertoires in COVID-19. Study-level background: Both acute and convalescent COVID-19 samples were obtained from the United States, Italy and Spain. PBMCs, B-cell-depleted T cells, or T cells were the source of the cDNA or gDNA that made up the material.

Authors' data handling: Reference gene primers were amplified, and this amplification served to estimate nucleated cell counts. Assay: immunoSEQ multiplex PCR; the TCRdb copy retains only in-frame clones and omits some. That table supplies the V and J calls and clone size; D and trimming were determined from the DNA. The sample lists some 260,000 clones, 70% to 90% occurring once. Germline CDR1 SGHTA, CDR2 FQGNSA. V was pared by 10 bases and J by 4 bases, with 10 bases of the junction left unmatched. CDR3 length equals 14 residues. The chain uses TRBV7-2 and TRBJ2-5; TRBD2 aligns across 9 bases. Sequenced sample: peripheral blood. This receptor was identified in an elderly man with acute or convalescent COVID-19. This CDR3 is CAIAIAGELETQYF. The DNA for the CDR3 is TGTGCCATAGCCATAGCGGGAGAATTAGAGACCCAGTACTTC.